The rows below give T cell receptor beta chains drawn from one sample of a study of T cells in localized non-small cell lung cancer. Assay used: immunoSEQ multiplex PCR; TCRdb lists only in-frame clones, some missing. In the table there are 78,000 or so clones, just under 85% of which are singletons. The sequenced sample was peripheral blood, obtained before any cancer treatment. All receptors come from a man aged 40-75 years with stage I lung adenocarcinoma. Both conserved end residues are part of each CDR3. D genes are given only for firm matches. Expanded clones get a size class; other rows say once, few or many, or leave the size out.

V gene: TRBV9
J gene: TRBJ2-7
D gene: -
clone size: -
CDR3 DNA: TGTGCCAGCAGCGTGACCGGGATGGAGGGTTACGAGCAGTACTTC
CDR3 protein: CASSVTGMEGYEQYF

V gene: TRBV4-1
J gene: TRBJ1-1
D gene: -
clone size: -
CDR3 DNA: TGCGCCAGCAGCCAAATGTCAGGGATCACTGAAGCTTTCTTT
CDR3 protein: CASSQMSGITEAFF

V gene: TRBV5-1
J gene: TRBJ1-1
D gene: TRBD1
clone size: -
CDR3 DNA: TGCGCCAGCAGCCCCCTGGGACAGGGAGGCACTGAAGCTTTCTTT
CDR3 protein: CASSPLGQGGTEAFF

V gene: TRBV30
J gene: TRBJ1-1
D gene: -
clone size: few
CDR3 DNA: TGTGCCTGGAGTCGAGTGAACACTGAAGCTTTCTTT
CDR3 protein: CAWSRVNTEAFF

V gene: TRBV27
J gene: TRBJ1-2
D gene: -
clone size: few
CDR3 DNA: TGTGCCAGCAGTCCCTTGGCTGTAAACTATGGCTACACCTTC
CDR3 protein: CASSPLAVNYGYTF

V gene: TRBV5-1
J gene: TRBJ1-2
D gene: TRBD1
clone size: -
CDR3 DNA: TGCGCCAGCAGCCTGGGACAGGGCGGGGGCTACACCTTC
CDR3 protein: CASSLGQGGGYTF

V gene: TRBV30
J gene: TRBJ1-2
D gene: -
clone size: -
CDR3 DNA: TGTGCCTGGACCCTCCTCGGGGGAGCGGGGGACGGCTACACCTTC
CDR3 protein: CAWTLLGGAGDGYTF

V gene: TRBV11-3
J gene: TRBJ2-7
D gene: -
clone size: once
CDR3 DNA: TGTGCCAGCAGCTTAGATACGGCGGCAGCCTCCGAGCAGTACTTC
CDR3 protein: CASSLDTAAASEQYF

V gene: TRBV4-2
J gene: TRBJ2-1
D gene: TRBD2
clone size: -
CDR3 DNA: TGTGCCAGCAGCCGGACCGGACTAGCGGGAGGGGGTAGGCGAGGAGGGGAGCAGTTCTTC
CDR3 protein: CASSRTGLAGGGRRGGEQFF

V gene: TRBV29-1
J gene: TRBJ1-1
D gene: -
clone size: -
CDR3 DNA: TGCAGCGTTGAAACAGGGAGGGGCACTGAAGCTTTCTTT
CDR3 protein: CSVETGRGTEAFF

V gene: TRBV29-1
J gene: TRBJ2-7
D gene: -
clone size: -
CDR3 DNA: TGCAGCGTCGCCCTCGGGAGAGAGCAGTACTTC
CDR3 protein: CSVALGREQYF

V gene: TRBV4-1
J gene: TRBJ2-1
D gene: TRBD2
clone size: -
CDR3 DNA: TGCGCCAGCAGCCTTGGACTAGCGCGTTACAATGAGCAGTTCTTC
CDR3 protein: CASSLGLARYNEQFF

V gene: TRBV29-1
J gene: TRBJ2-5
D gene: TRBD2
clone size: -
CDR3 DNA: TGCAGCGTTCCTGGACTAGGAGAGACCCAGTACTTC
CDR3 protein: CSVPGLGETQYF

V gene: TRBV2
J gene: TRBJ2-7
D gene: TRBD2
clone size: -
CDR3 DNA: TGTGCCAGCAGTCTAGAGAGCGGGGGGTCCTACGAGCAGTACTTC
CDR3 protein: CASSLESGGSYEQYF

V gene: TRBV5-1
J gene: TRBJ1-5
D gene: -
clone size: once
CDR3 DNA: TGCGCCAGTAGTCCGGGGGGATGGGGCAATCAGCCCCAGCATTTT
CDR3 protein: CASSPGGWGNQPQHF

V gene: TRBV6-5
J gene: TRBJ2-1
D gene: -
clone size: -
CDR3 DNA: TGTGCCAGCAGTGAACTAGCTAGCCAGTTCTTC
CDR3 protein: CASSELASQFF

V gene: TRBV6-5
J gene: TRBJ1-2
D gene: -
clone size: -
CDR3 DNA: TGTGCCAGCAGTGGGCCGATGGGGGCTGCTTATGGCTACACCTTC
CDR3 protein: CASSGPMGAAYGYTF

V gene: TRBV30
J gene: TRBJ2-1
D gene: -
clone size: -
CDR3 DNA: TGTGCCTGCAGGAGCCTTAGCTCCTACAATGAGCAGTTCTTC
CDR3 protein: CACRSLSSYNEQFF

V gene: TRBV27
J gene: TRBJ2-7
D gene: -
clone size: many
CDR3 DNA: TGTGCCAGCAGTTTACCGGACCTCTACGAGCAGTACTTC
CDR3 protein: CASSLPDLYEQYF

V gene: TRBV5-6
J gene: TRBJ2-3
D gene: -
clone size: few
CDR3 DNA: TGTGCCAGCAGCTCCCTACCTGGACAGACAGATACGCAGTATTTT
CDR3 protein: CASSSLPGQTDTQYF

V gene: TRBV10-1
J gene: TRBJ2-3
D gene: -
clone size: -
CDR3 DNA: TGCGCCAGCAGTCAACAGGGGATACCTAGCGGGCAGTATTTT
CDR3 protein: CASSQQGIPSGQYF

V gene: TRBV10-3
J gene: TRBJ2-1
D gene: TRBD2
clone size: -
CDR3 DNA: TGTGCCATCAGTGAGAGGGCTAGCGGCATCAATGAGCAGTTCTTC
CDR3 protein: CAISERASGINEQFF

V gene: TRBV29-1
J gene: TRBJ2-3
D gene: -
clone size: few
CDR3 DNA: TGCAGCGCCTATGTGGCAGATACGCAGTATTTT
CDR3 protein: CSAYVADTQYF

V gene: TRBV18
J gene: TRBJ1-5
D gene: TRBD1
clone size: -
CDR3 DNA: TGTGCCAGCTCACCGGACAGGGGGCGAAATCAGCCCCAGCATTTT
CDR3 protein: CASSPDRGRNQPQHF

V gene: TRBV6-1
J gene: TRBJ2-1
D gene: -
clone size: -
CDR3 DNA: TGTGCCAGCAGGCGTAACAATGAGCAGTTCTTC
CDR3 protein: CASRRNNEQFF

V gene: TRBV7-3
J gene: TRBJ2-3
D gene: -
clone size: -
CDR3 DNA: TGTGCCAGCAGCTTAGGGGCGGGAAATACGCAGTATTTT
CDR3 protein: CASSLGAGNTQYF

V gene: TRBV6-1
J gene: TRBJ1-2
D gene: -
clone size: once
CDR3 DNA: TGTGCCAGCAGTGAAAGCGGACCCAGAGGAGGCTACACCTTC
CDR3 protein: CASSESGPRGGYTF

V gene: TRBV7-3
J gene: TRBJ2-1
D gene: -
clone size: -
CDR3 DNA: TGTGCCAGCAGCTCCGGTCCTGAGCAGTTCTTC
CDR3 protein: CASSSGPEQFF

V gene: TRBV4-2
J gene: TRBJ2-1
D gene: TRBD2
clone size: -
CDR3 DNA: TGTGCCAGCAGCCAAGAAGGGCTAGCGGGGGGGGATGAGCAGTTCTTC
CDR3 protein: CASSQEGLAGGDEQFF

V gene: TRBV10-3
J gene: TRBJ1-2
D gene: -
clone size: once
CDR3 DNA: TGTGCCATCAGTGACCGTTTCGGTGGCTACACCTTC
CDR3 protein: CAISDRFGGYTF

V gene: TRBV28
J gene: TRBJ1-1
D gene: TRBD1
clone size: -
CDR3 DNA: TGTGCCAGCAGGAGACAGACAGGGGCGTACTCTGAAGCTTTCTTT
CDR3 protein: CASRRQTGAYSEAFF

V gene: TRBV11-2
J gene: TRBJ1-1
D gene: -
clone size: few
CDR3 DNA: TGTGCCAGCAGCTATGGGAGGGGGAACACTGAAGCTTTCTTT
CDR3 protein: CASSYGRGNTEAFF

V gene: TRBV6-5
J gene: TRBJ2-7
D gene: TRBD2
clone size: -
CDR3 DNA: TGTGCCAGCAGTTACTCGTCTAGCGGAGCCTACGAGCAGTACTTC
CDR3 protein: CASSYSSSGAYEQYF

V gene: TRBV7-2
J gene: TRBJ2-2
D gene: -
clone size: -
CDR3 DNA: TGTGCCAGCAGCTTAGGCCCCCCCATTTATTCGCTGTTTTTT
CDR3 protein: CASSLGPPIYSLFF

V gene: TRBV7-9
J gene: TRBJ1-1
D gene: -
clone size: -
CDR3 DNA: TGTGCCAGCAGCTTACAAGGGAGCGGGGACACTGAAGCTTTCTTT
CDR3 protein: CASSLQGSGDTEAFF

V gene: TRBV5-1
J gene: TRBJ2-2
D gene: -
clone size: -
CDR3 DNA: TGCGCCAGCAGCTACGGGTCGAACACCGGGGAGCTGTTTTTT
CDR3 protein: CASSYGSNTGELFF

V gene: TRBV27
J gene: TRBJ2-4
D gene: -
clone size: -
CDR3 DNA: TGTGCCAGCAGTTCCCTGGGGGCGGGGGCGCACAAAAACATTCAGTACTTC
CDR3 protein: CASSSLGAGAHKNIQYF

V gene: TRBV2
J gene: TRBJ2-3
D gene: -
clone size: -
CDR3 DNA: TGTGCCAGCGGGACGGGGACCTTCACAGATACGCAGTATTTT
CDR3 protein: CASGTGTFTDTQYF

V gene: TRBV29-1
J gene: TRBJ2-7
D gene: -
clone size: -
CDR3 DNA: TGCAGCGTTGAGGGGGAGGCGGCGTCCTACGAGCAGTACTTC
CDR3 protein: CSVEGEAASYEQYF

V gene: TRBV7-6
J gene: TRBJ2-3
D gene: -
clone size: once
CDR3 DNA: TGTGCTGGGGGCACAGATACGCAGTATTTT
CDR3 protein: CAGGTDTQYF

V gene: TRBV11-1
J gene: TRBJ2-2
D gene: -
clone size: few
CDR3 DNA: TGTGCCAGCAGCCCATCACTAGTAACCACCGGGGAGCTGTTTTTT
CDR3 protein: CASSPSLVTTGELFF

V gene: TRBV29-1
J gene: TRBJ2-1
D gene: TRBD2
clone size: -
CDR3 DNA: TGCAGCGCTCTAGCGGGATCCTACAATGAGCAGTTCTTC
CDR3 protein: CSALAGSYNEQFF

V gene: TRBV6-6
J gene: TRBJ2-6
D gene: -
clone size: -
CDR3 DNA: TGTGCCAGCTTGGACCCGGGTCGGGGGGCCAACGTCCTGACTTTC
CDR3 protein: CASLDPGRGANVLTF

V gene: TRBV5-3
J gene: TRBJ2-5
D gene: -
clone size: -
CDR3 DNA: TGTGCCAGATCGTGTGGGGAGCAGTACTTC
CDR3 protein: CARSCGEQYF

V gene: TRBV7-8
J gene: TRBJ1-1
D gene: TRBD1
clone size: -
CDR3 DNA: TGTGCCAGCAGCTCAAGACAGGGGCTTCTTCCTGAAGCTTTCTTT
CDR3 protein: CASSSRQGLLPEAFF

V gene: TRBV18
J gene: TRBJ1-5
D gene: -
clone size: -
CDR3 DNA: TGTGCCAGCTCCCGAGACCGGGACAACAATCAGCCCCAGCATTTT
CDR3 protein: CASSRDRDNNQPQHF

V gene: TRBV19
J gene: TRBJ1-2
D gene: TRBD1
clone size: -
CDR3 DNA: TGTGCCAGCACTAACAGGGGGCGAAACTATGGCTACACCTTC
CDR3 protein: CASTNRGRNYGYTF

V gene: TRBV18
J gene: TRBJ1-1
D gene: -
clone size: -
CDR3 DNA: TGTGCCAGCTCACCGAGGAGGGAATTGAACACTGAAGCTTTCTTT
CDR3 protein: CASSPRRELNTEAFF

V gene: TRBV28
J gene: TRBJ2-7
D gene: TRBD1
clone size: -
CDR3 DNA: TGTGCCAGCAGTTCACGGACAGGGTCCCTTCCCTACGAGCAGTACTTC
CDR3 protein: CASSSRTGSLPYEQYF

V gene: TRBV9
J gene: TRBJ1-1
D gene: -
clone size: -
CDR3 DNA: TGTGCCAGCAGCGTAGATAAAGGGGCTTTGGGCACTGAAGCTTTCTTT
CDR3 protein: CASSVDKGALGTEAFF

V gene: TRBV7-9
J gene: TRBJ2-5
D gene: -
clone size: -
CDR3 DNA: TGTGCCAGCAGCGTACCGGGCTCGCGAGAGACCCAGTACTTC
CDR3 protein: CASSVPGSRETQYF